The rows below give T cell receptor beta chains drawn from one sample of a study of CD8 T cells in Susac syndrome. From the immunoSEQ multiplex PCR reads, TCRdb called clonotypes with MiXCR, one entry per CDR3 protein. This table holds a few hundred thousand distinct CDR3 sequences, 75% to 90% found once. What was sequenced was CD8+ T cells from PBMCs. The source is a human donor with multiple sclerosis. The CDR3 runs from the conserved cysteine through the conserved F or W. D genes are given only for firm matches. Where a row states a size, it is once, few, many or the class of an expanded clone; other rows omit it.

j_gene | len | abundance | d_gene | v_gene | CDR3nt | CDR3aa
TRBJ2-2 | 14 | once | TRBD1 | TRBV6-4 | TGTGCCAGCAGTGGCGGACAGGACACCGGGGAGCTGTTTTTT | CASSGGQDTGELFF
TRBJ2-1 | 16 | . | . | TRBV4-2 | TGTGCCAGCAGCCAAGATCCCTTGATGGGGTACAATGGGCAGTTCTTC | CASSQDPLMGYNGQFF
TRBJ2-5 | 15 | . | TRBD2 | TRBV5-4 | TGTGCCAGCAGCAAGCGGGACGGACTAAGAGAGACCCAGTACTTC | CASSKRDGLRETQYF
TRBJ2-7 | 10 | . | . | TRBV2 | TGTGCCAGCACGGACTACGAGCAGTACTTC | CASTDYEQYF
TRBJ2-7 | 18 | . | TRBD2 | TRBV4-3 | TGCGCCAGCAGCCAAGTGGGTGTCCGGACTAGCGGGAGCGGCGAGCAGTACTTC | CASSQVGVRTSGSGEQYF
TRBJ1-1 | 15 | . | . | TRBV6-2/TRBV6-3 | TGTGCCAGCAGTTCCAGGGTCGGTTTGAACACTGAAGCTTTCTTT | CASSSRVGLNTEAFF
TRBJ2-5 | 16 | . | TRBD2 | TRBV6-5 | TGTGCCAGCAGTTACCACGGGACTAGCGGGAGCCAGGACCAGTACTTC | CASSYHGTSGSQDQYF
TRBJ2-4 | 14 | . | . | TRBV28 | TGTGCCAGCCCCTCCTCGCGGGGCAAAAACATTCAGTACTTC | CASPSSRGKNIQYF
TRBJ2-7 | 14 | . | . | TRBV2 | TGTGCCAGCATTCACCCGACTGCGTCCTACGAGCAGTACTTC | CASIHPTASYEQYF
TRBJ2-1 | 16 | . | . | TRBV11-2 | TGTGCCAGCAGCCCCGTTCAGGGGCAGGAATTCCATGAGCAGTTCTTC | CASSPVQGQEFHEQFF
TRBJ2-4 | 17 | . | . | TRBV6-1 | TGTGCCAGCAGTGAACCACGGACACCCGGAATGAAAAACATTCAGTACTTC | CASSEPRTPGMKNIQYF
TRBJ2-7 | 13 | . | TRBD1 | TRBV27 | TGTGCCAGCAGTTTCGGGACAGCCCACGAGCAGTACTTC | CASSFGTAHEQYF
TRBJ2-3 | 15 | . | . | TRBV28 | TGTGCCAGCAGTCCAATAGGGGGGGGCCTTGTCACGCAGTATTTT | CASSPIGGGLVTQYF
TRBJ2-1 | 13 | . | . | TRBV10-3 | TGTGCCATCGGCGAAAACTCCTACAATGAGCAGTTCTTC | CAIGENSYNEQFF
TRBJ2-1 | 16 | . | TRBD2 | TRBV20-1 | TGCAGTGCTAGGCTAGTGGGACTAGGAGTAATGGATGAGCAGTTCTTC | CSARLVGLGVMDEQFF
TRBJ2-1 | 17 | . | TRBD2 | TRBV28 | TGTGCCAGCAGTTTAGGACTAGAAGGAACCGGCTACAATGAGCAGTTCTTC | CASSLGLEGTGYNEQFF
TRBJ2-5 | 14 | . | . | TRBV7-9 | TGTGCCAGCAGGGGGGGAGATACTGGAGAGACCCAGTACTTC | CASRGGDTGETQYF
TRBJ2-2 | 14 | once | . | TRBV19 | TGTGCCAGTAGTGTGTTCAGTAACACCGGGGAGCTGTTTTTT | CASSVFSNTGELFF
TRBJ2-3 | 15 | . | TRBD2 | TRBV9 | TGTGCCAGCAGCTCCAGCGGGGGGGTGTTAGATACGCAGTATTTT | CASSSSGGVLDTQYF
TRBJ1-1 | 15 | . | . | TRBV30 | TGTGCCTGGAGTGGAGGTGTACTTATGGACACTGAAGCTTTCTTT | CAWSGGVLMDTEAFF
TRBJ1-1 | 15 | . | . | TRBV4-1 | TGCGCCAGCAGCCAAGATTGGGGGGAGAACACTGAAGCTTTCTTT | CASSQDWGENTEAFF
TRBJ1-1 | 13 | . | . | TRBV30 | TGTGCCTGGAGTCAGCCGCCGGGGGGTGAAGCTTTCTTT | CAWSQPPGGEAFF
TRBJ2-1 | 15 | . | TRBD1 | TRBV5-5 | TGTGCCAGCAGCTTGACCGGGACAGGGGGGAATGAGCAGTTCTTC | CASSLTGTGGNEQFF
TRBJ2-7 | 13 | . | . | TRBV7-9 | TGTGCCAGCAGCCAACCCCCACAATACGAGCAGTACTTC | CASSQPPQYEQYF